In this sample, the clone carrying this T cell receptor beta chain turned up a few times. The antigen is unknown. CDR3 length: 16 residues. Trimming took 3 bases from V and 4 from J; bases not matched to a gene: 7. Germline CDR1 and CDR2: SGDLS and YYNGEE. The donors comprised healthy bone marrow donors. The donors, nominally healthy at sampling, likely had unrecorded immune exposures. The sample comes from a study of cytomegalovirus exposure and HLA in healthy donors. Study outcomes and limitations: TCR beta chains numbering some 150 were designated cytomegalovirus-associated.

PCR involved 60 Vbeta and 13 Jbeta primers. Sequencing was performed with immunoSEQ multiplex PCR; in TCRdb, only in-frame clones are kept and a portion is missing. The sample gives about 64,000 clones, approximately 58% of which show up once; 3% to 3.5% is in the top ten. The V and J genes are TRBV9 and TRBJ2-3; 11 bases are shared with TRBD2. The source material was PBMCs. The sequence derives from a woman between 50 and 59 years old in good health and CMV-seronegative. The CDR3 reads CASSALTSGTADTQYF. CDR3 nucleotides: TGTGCCAGCAGCGCCCTGACTAGCGGGACTGCAGATACGCAGTATTTT.